The next 20 T cell receptor beta chains were all read from a single sample in a study of CD8+CD57+ T cells in acquired aplastic anemia (dated by TCRdb to the late 2010s). TCRdb names Illumina HiSeq 2000 as the instrument used. Profiling of TCR beta VDJ combinations and CDR3 sequences used genomic DNA as the template. TCRdb reran the public reads through fastp at Q25 and MiXCR, keeping productive beta chains. Every entry covers one CDR3 protein and lists the most common genes and DNA from its rows. The sample contains about 180,000 distinct CDR3 sequences, approximately 49% of them found a single time. The top ten hold 2.5% to 3.5% of the sample. The sequencing input was sorted CD4+, CD8+, or CD8+CD57+ T cells (not recorded which) from PBMCs. These receptors were collected from a human donor in good health.

The V gene is TRBV7-9, the J gene TRBJ1-6; D ambiguous. CDR1 SEHNR and CDR2 FQNEAQ come from the germline V gene (reference sequence). CDR3 size: 15 residues. The V and J ends lost 3 bases and 0 bases respectively, with 6 bases between them. CDR3 residues: CASSFPSSYNSPLHF. The CDR3 coding sequence is TGTGCCAGCAGCTTCCCGAGCTCCTATAATTCACCCCTCCACTTT.

This CDR3 reads CASSTVNYEQYF. The CDR3 DNA sequence: TGTGCCAGCAGTACAGTAAACTACGAGCAGTACTTC. The chain uses TRBV9 and TRBJ2-7; D is undetermined. Germline V CDR1 and CDR2: SGDLS, YYNGEE. The CDR3 has 12 amino acids. V lost 5 bases, J lost 3 bases, and 9 bases lay in between.

V gene TRBV10-3 combines with J gene TRBJ1-2; D is unresolved. Germline V CDR1 and CDR2: ENHRY, SYGVKD. V was cut by 2 bases and J by 5 bases, with 6 bases left in between. The length of the CDR3 is 12 residues. CDR3 loop: CAISEDPYGYTF. Here the CDR3 DNA reads TGTGCCATCAGTGAGGATCCTTATGGCTACACCTTC.

V is TRBV3-1 and J is TRBJ1-2; D may be TRBD1 (6 bases). The CDR3 runs to 15 residues. Trimming shortened V by 4 bases and J by 8 bases, and 20 bases separated the two germline ends. The germline gives CDR1 LGHDT, CDR2 YNNKEL (reference sequence). The CDR3 region is CASSPGGGLSGGYTF. In nucleotides, the CDR3 is TGTGCCAGCAGCCCGGGAGGGGGGCTGTCAGGCGGCTACACCTTC.

This rearrangement joins TRBV20-1 to TRBJ1-1; D not certain. V was cut by 7 bases and J by 5 bases, with 8 bases left in between. Germline-derived CDR1 and CDR2 are DFQATT and SNEGSKA (reference sequence). The CDR3 consists of 10 residues. This chain's CDR3 is CSVLGTEAFF. DNA of the CDR3: TGCAGTGTTTTGGGGACTGAAGCTTTCTTT.

In this sample, this clonotype turned up many times. The V and J genes are TRBV6-5 and TRBJ1-2; 7 bases match TRBD1. The CDR3 has 14 amino acids. CDR1 is MNHEY, CDR2 SVGAGI, per germline. Trimming cost V 0 bases and J 6 bases; bases outside gene matches: 4. The CDR3 loop reads CASSYSEGANGYTF. The CDR3 DNA reads TGTGCCAGCAGTTACTCTGAGGGGGCAAATGGCTACACCTTC.

This clonotype has a count of ten or more. The chain joins TRBV5-1 to TRBJ2-1, with 11 bases identical to TRBD2. Germline CDR1 and CDR2: SGHRS and YFSETQ. Trimming removed 1 base from V and 10 bases from J; junction bases left unmatched: 10. CDR3 size: 16 residues. For the CDR3, the DNA is TGCGCCAGCAGCTTGTTGGGACTAGCGGCCTCGGGGGAGCAGTTCTTC. It codes for CASSLLGLAASGEQFF.

V and J are TRBV5-8 and TRBJ1-5; perhaps TRBD1 as D (5 bases). The germline CDR1 and CDR2 sequences are SGHTS and YDEGEE. V lost 1 base, J lost 7 bases, and 12 bases lay in between. The CDR3 covers 14 residues. The CDR3 nucleotides are TGTGCCAGCAGCTTGAGACAGCCTCGACAGCCCCAGCATTTT. Translation: CASSLRQPRQPQHF.

V gene TRBV7-9 combines with J gene TRBJ1-1, with D uncertain. The CDR3 length is 12 residues. The V and J ends lost 7 bases and 7 bases respectively, with 13 bases between them. Germline V gene sequence: CDR1 SEHNR, CDR2 FQNEAQ (reference sequence). The CDR3 bases are TGTGCCAGCACTATAACGCGGCTTGAAGCTTTCTTT. Translated, it gives CASTITRLEAFF.

In regard to this clonotype: Since a much larger clone is just one base distant, this may be a read error. V is TRBV10-3 and J is TRBJ1-2, with TRBD1 identical over 8 bases. The CDR3 extends over 17 amino acids. Germline V lookup: CDR1 ENHRY, CDR2 SYGVKD. CDR3 in amino acids: CANSTRQGKDAKYGYTF. The DNA for the CDR3 is TGTGCCAACAGTACCCGACAGGGGAAGGACGCGAAGTACGGCTACACCTTC.

The sample holds many counts of this clonotype. The chain has TRBV20-1 and TRBJ1-2; 11 nucleotides match TRBD1. Germline V gene data show CDR1 as DFQATT and CDR2 as SNEGSKA (reference sequence). The V segment lost 5 bases and the J segment 0 bases; nucleotides outside the gene matches: 8. The length of the CDR3 is 16 residues. DNA for the CDR3: TGCAGTGCTGTCGGGACAGGGGGGACTACTAACTATGGCTACACCTTC. Encoded protein: CSAVGTGGTTNYGYTF.

This clonotype was picked up a small number of times. V and J are TRBV12-5 and TRBJ2-1, with 8 nucleotides matching TRBD1. The CDR3 length is 15 residues. With V trimmed by 3 bases and J by 4 bases, 5 bases remained unmatched. Germline V gene lookup returns CDR1 LGHNT and CDR2 FRNRAP. The CDR3 loop reads CASGLADRDYNEQFF. Here the CDR3 DNA reads TGTGCTAGTGGTTTAGCGGACAGGGATTACAATGAGCAGTTCTTC.

The chain combines TRBV7-6 with TRBJ1-3, with TRBD1 identical over 8 bases. The germline gives CDR1 SGHVS, CDR2 FNYEAQ. V was clipped by 4 bases and J by 9 bases; unmatched bases: 11. The CDR3 spans 15 residues. CDR3 nucleotide sequence: TGTGCCAGCAGCTCCAGACAGGGGAGCGGCATCACCATATATTTT. Translating gives CASSSRQGSGITIYF. Together with reference TRBV7-6 and TRBJ1-3, the CDR3 gives the full variable domain: GAGVSQSPRYKVTKRGQDVALRCDPISGHVSLYWYRQALGQGPEFLTYFNYEAQQDKSGLPNDRFSAERPEGSISTLTIQRTEQRDSAMYRCASSSRQGSGITIYFGEGSWLTVV.

This clonotype was recorded at least ten times. This chain uses TRBV5-4 with TRBJ1-1; 9 bases align to TRBD1. This CDR3 contains 14 residues. With 4 bases clipped from V and 5 bases from J, the junction kept 6 bases outside the gene matches. From germline, CDR1 is SGHNT and CDR2 YYREEE (reference sequence). CDR3 nucleotide sequence: TGTGCCAGCAGCACGGACAGGGGAGAGACTGAAGCTTTCTTT. Translating gives CASSTDRGETEAFF.

At least ten counts were recorded for this clonotype. The chain uses TRBV7-2 and TRBJ2-7; possibly TRBD2 for D (7 bases). Trimming pared 3 bases from V and 6 bases from J, leaving 18 bases between. CDR3 length: 15 residues. Germline CDR1 is SGHTA and CDR2 is FQGNSA. CDR3 residues: CASSLRGTTTSEQYF. As DNA, the CDR3 is TGTGCCAGCAGCTTGAGGGGGACTACCACTAGCGAGCAGTACTTC.

The chain carries TRBV12-3 or TRBV12-4 and TRBJ2-5; D assignment may be TRBD1 or TRBD2 (6 bases each). The V and J ends lost 5 bases and 5 bases respectively, with 15 bases between them. This CDR3 has 14 residues. The CDR3 here is CASSTNRDWETQYF. CDR3 DNA: TGTGCCAGCAGTACAAACAGGGACTGGGAGACCCAGTACTTC.

This rearrangement joins TRBV29-1 to TRBJ1-5, with unresolved D. This CDR3 has 15 amino acids. The V gene's germline CDR1 is SQVTM and CDR2 ANQGSEA. The V and J ends lost 4 bases and 7 bases respectively, with 20 bases between them. The CDR3 loop is CSVVTSGRNGQPQHF. The CDR3 region has the DNA TGCAGCGTTGTGACTAGCGGGAGGAATGGGCAGCCCCAGCATTTT. The variable domain in full, with the rest retrieved from reference TRBV29-1 and TRBJ1-5, is SAVISQKPSRDICQRGTSLTIQCQVDSQVTMMFWYRQQPGQSLTLIATANQGSEATYESGFVIDKFPISRPNLTFSTLTVSNMSPEDSSIYLCSVVTSGRNGQPQHFGDGTRLSIL.

The rearrangement uses TRBV9 and TRBJ2-3, with no clear D. The CDR3 is made up of 15 amino acids. Trimming removed 0 bases from V and 0 bases from J, with 8 bases in between. Germline V gene data show CDR1 as SGDLS and CDR2 as YYNGEE. The CDR3 spells CASSVGGFSTDTQYF. CDR3 nucleotide sequence: TGTGCCAGCAGCGTAGGTGGTTTTAGCACAGATACGCAGTATTTT.

The rearrangement links TRBV10-2 to TRBJ1-5; no reliable D call. V dropped 3 bases and J dropped 2 bases, with 11 bases sitting between them. The CDR3 contains 15 residues. Germline CDR1 and CDR2: WSHSY and SAAADI. In DNA form, the CDR3 reads TGCGCCAGCAGTGATAGCCCCCCGGGCAATCAGCCCCAGCATTTT. Translated: CASSDSPPGNQPQHF.

V and J are TRBV20-1 and TRBJ2-1; 9 nucleotides agree with TRBD2. From germline, CDR1 is DFQATT and CDR2 SNEGSKA (reference sequence). The junction had 12 bases not matched to a gene; V was cut back by 6 bases and J by 3 bases. CDR3 length: 16 amino acids. CDR3 in DNA: TGCAGTGCCCTTACTCGCTCTAGCGGGATCTACAATGAGCAGTTCTTC. Translated, it gives CSALTRSSGIYNEQFF.